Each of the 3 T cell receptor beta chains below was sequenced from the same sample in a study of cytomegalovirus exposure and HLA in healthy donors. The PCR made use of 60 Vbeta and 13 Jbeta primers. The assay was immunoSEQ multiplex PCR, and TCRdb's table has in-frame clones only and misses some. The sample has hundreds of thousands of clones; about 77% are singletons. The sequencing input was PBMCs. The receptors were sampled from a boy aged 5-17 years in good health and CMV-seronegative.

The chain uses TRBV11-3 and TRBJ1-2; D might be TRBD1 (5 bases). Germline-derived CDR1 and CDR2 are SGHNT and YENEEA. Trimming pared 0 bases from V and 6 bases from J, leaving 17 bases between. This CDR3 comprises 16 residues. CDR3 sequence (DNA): TGTGCCAGCAGCTTAGATCTTGGGCGGGGGATTCATGGCTACACCTTC. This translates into CASSLDLGRGIHGYTF.

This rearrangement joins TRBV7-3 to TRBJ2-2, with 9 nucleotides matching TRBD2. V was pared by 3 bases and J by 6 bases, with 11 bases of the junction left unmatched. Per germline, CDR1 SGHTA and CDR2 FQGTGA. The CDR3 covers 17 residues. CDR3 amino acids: CASSLGRGGVSAGELFF. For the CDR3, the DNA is TGTGCCAGCAGCTTGGGGCGGGGGGGAGTCTCCGCCGGGGAGCTGTTTTTT.

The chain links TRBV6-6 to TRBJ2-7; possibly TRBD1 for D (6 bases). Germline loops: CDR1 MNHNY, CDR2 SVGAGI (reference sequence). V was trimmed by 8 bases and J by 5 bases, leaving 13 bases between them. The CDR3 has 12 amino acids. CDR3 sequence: CASFGGWDEQYF. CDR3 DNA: TGTGCCAGCTTTGGGGGCTGGGACGAGCAGTACTTC.